Detailed here is one T cell receptor beta chain. Its antigen remains unknown. The PCR was carried out with 60 Vbeta primers and 13 Jbeta primers. Assay used: immunoSEQ multiplex PCR; TCRdb lists only in-frame clones, some missing. The sample has about 200,000 clones, around 76% seen once. The donors (healthy individuals) were bone marrow donors. CDR1 is SNHLY and CDR2 is FYNNEI in the germline V gene. The CDR3 is 12 residues long. This record comes from a study of cytomegalovirus exposure and HLA in healthy donors. Points from the study as a whole: Analyzed later, most CMV-associated TCR beta chains appeared HLA-restricted.

The sequencing input was PBMCs. This sequence originates from a man aged 25-45 years in good health and CMV-seronegative. The chain employs TRBV2 and TRBJ2-5; D is possibly TRBD2 (6 bases). The J call could be wrong; TRBJ2-7 is a better fit for the DNA end. CDR3 DNA sequence: TGTGCCAGCAGCGGGAGTCGATACGAGCAGTACTTC. Protein: CASSGSRYEQYF.